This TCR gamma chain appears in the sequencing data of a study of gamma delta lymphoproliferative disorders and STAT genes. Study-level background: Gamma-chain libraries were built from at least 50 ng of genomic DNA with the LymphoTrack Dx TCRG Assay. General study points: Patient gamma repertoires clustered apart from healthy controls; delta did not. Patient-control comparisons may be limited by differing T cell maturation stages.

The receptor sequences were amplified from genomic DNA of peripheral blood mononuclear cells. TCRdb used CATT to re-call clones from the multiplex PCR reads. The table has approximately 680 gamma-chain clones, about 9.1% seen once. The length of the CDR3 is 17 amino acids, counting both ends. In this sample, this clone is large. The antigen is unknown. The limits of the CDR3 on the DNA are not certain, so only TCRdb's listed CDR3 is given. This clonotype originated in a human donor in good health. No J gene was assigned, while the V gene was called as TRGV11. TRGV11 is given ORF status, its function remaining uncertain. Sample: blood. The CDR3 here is CTTVPAGLALFYYKKLF.